Each of the 10 T cell receptor beta chains below was sequenced from the same sample in a study of blood T cell repertoires in COVID-19. Measured with immunoSEQ multiplex PCR; TCRdb has only the in-frame clones, and not every one. The sample consists of about 76,000 clones, 80% to 90% of them appearing once. Sequenced material: peripheral blood. These receptors all stem from a man aged 50 to 60 with active COVID-19.

The chain couples TRBV7-7 to TRBJ2-7, with 7 bases fitting TRBD1. CDR3 length: 14 amino acids. With V trimmed by 5 bases and J by 6 bases, 10 bases remained unmatched. The germline V gene encodes CDR1 SSHAT and CDR2 FNYEAQ (reference sequence). CDR3 DNA: TGTGCCAGCAGCCGCACAGGGGTAAGTTGCGAGCAGTACTTC. Translated, it gives CASSRTGVSCEQYF.

In this sample, this clone turned up once. The rearrangement links TRBV30 to TRBJ1-1, with 9 bases fitting TRBD1. Germline CDR1 GTSNPN, CDR2 SVGIG (reference sequence). J gave up 1 base and V 2 bases, and 5 bases lay outside the gene matches. This CDR3 contains 15 residues. The CDR3: CAWSRQGVWNTEAFF. The CDR3 DNA is TGTGCCTGGAGTCGACAGGGGGTCTGGAACACTGAAGCTTTCTTT.

The chain joins TRBV28 to TRBJ2-7, with D possibly matching TRBD1 (6 bases). The CDR3 spans 14 residues. Trimming took off 6 bases at V and 3 bases at J, with 15 bases between the two ends. CDR1 and CDR2 from the germline V gene are MDHEN and SYDVKM. In DNA, the CDR3 is TGTGCCAGCAGCCTTAGGACAGACAACTACGAGCAGTACTTC. It yields the protein CASSLRTDNYEQYF.

The chain couples TRBV3-1 (or the pseudogene TRBV3-2) to TRBJ2-1; 7 bases align to TRBD2. V gave up 6 bases and J gave up 0 bases; unmatched junction bases: 5. This CDR3 region has 15 residues. Germline CDR1 LGHDT, CDR2 YNNKEL (reference sequence). The CDR3 DNA reads as TGTGCCAGCAGTTGGGGGGGGAGCTCCTACAATGAGCAGTTCTTC. It yields the protein CASSWGGSSYNEQFF.

This clone was seen a single time. The chain employs TRBV18 and TRBJ2-2, with TRBD1 identical over 9 bases. After removal of 4 bases from V and 2 bases from J, the junction contained 5 bases not matched to a gene. Germline V gene lookup returns CDR1 KGHSH and CDR2 LQKENI. This CDR3 is 16 amino acids long. The CDR3 sequence: CASSRGQGENTGELFF. CDR3 nucleotide sequence: TGTGCCAGCTCACGGGGACAGGGTGAAAACACCGGGGAGCTGTTTTTT.

The chain joins TRBV7-8 to TRBJ2-3, with TRBD1 identical over 9 bases. The CDR3 runs to 17 residues. J lost 4 bases, V lost 5 bases, and 13 bases had no gene match. CDR1 is SGHVS and CDR2 is FQNEAQ in the germline V gene. CDR3 nucleotides: TGTGCCAGCAGCGGACTCGCGACAGGGGGAGAACCAGATACGCAGTATTTT. Residues: CASSGLATGGEPDTQYF.

This chain uses TRBV6-5 with TRBJ1-4; possibly TRBD1 for D (5 bases). This CDR3 region has 14 residues. CDR1 and CDR2 from the germline V gene are MNHEY and SVGAGI. The V end lost 2 bases, the J end lost 8 bases, and 12 bases lay between the germline ends. CDR3 amino acids: CASSYGQGGEKLFF. The CDR3 bases are TGTGCCAGCAGTTACGGGCAGGGTGGAGAAAAACTGTTTTTT.

This clone was found once. The genes are TRBV12-5 and TRBJ2-5; 9 bases line up with TRBD2. Per germline, CDR1 LGHNT and CDR2 FRNRAP. J lost 3 bases, V lost 1 base, and 12 bases had no gene match. CDR3 length: 18 amino acids. The CDR3 nucleotides read TGTGCTAGTGGTTTGGCCGGGGTGGAGCGGGGGGTGGAAGAGACCCAGTACTTC. It specifies CASGLAGVERGVEETQYF.

J is TRBJ1-1 and V is TRBV4-3; D is ambiguous. The V end was cut by 1 base, the J end by 2 bases, with 5 bases between. The CDR3 spans 13 residues. Germline CDR1 reads LGHNA; CDR2 reads YSLEER. The CDR3 here is CASSQVSNTEAFF. CDR3 nucleotides: TGCGCCAGCAGCCAAGTCAGTAACACTGAAGCTTTCTTT.

The chain couples TRBV4-3 to TRBJ2-1; 8 bases line up with TRBD1. CDR3 length: 17 amino acids. With 0 bases clipped from V and 6 bases from J, the junction kept 10 bases outside the gene matches. Germline-derived CDR1 and CDR2 are LGHNA and YSLEER. This chain's CDR3 is CASSQELDRGLGNEQFF. The CDR3 region has the DNA TGCGCCAGCAGCCAAGAGCTCGACAGGGGATTGGGCAATGAGCAGTTCTTC.